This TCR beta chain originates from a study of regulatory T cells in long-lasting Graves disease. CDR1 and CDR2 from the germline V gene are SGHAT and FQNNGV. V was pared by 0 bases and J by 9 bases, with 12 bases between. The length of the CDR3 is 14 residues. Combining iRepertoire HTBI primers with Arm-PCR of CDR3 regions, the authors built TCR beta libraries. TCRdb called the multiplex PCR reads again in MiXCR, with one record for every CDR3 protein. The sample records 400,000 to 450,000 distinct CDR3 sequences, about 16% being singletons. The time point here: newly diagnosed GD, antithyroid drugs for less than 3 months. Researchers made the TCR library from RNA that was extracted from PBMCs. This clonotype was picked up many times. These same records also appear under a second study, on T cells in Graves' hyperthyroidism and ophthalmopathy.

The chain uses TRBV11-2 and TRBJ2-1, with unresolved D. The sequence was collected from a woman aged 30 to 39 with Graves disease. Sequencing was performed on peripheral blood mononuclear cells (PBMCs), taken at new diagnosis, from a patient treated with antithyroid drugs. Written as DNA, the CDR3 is TGTGCCAGCAGCTTAGATTCCGGGCTTGGTGAGCAGTTCTTC. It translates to CASSLDSGLGEQFF.